Listed below are T cell receptor beta chains from one sample, sequenced in a study of blood T cell repertoires in COVID-19. The data were produced by immunoSEQ multiplex PCR, yet TCRdb's version contains in-frame clones alone and is incomplete. The data show roughly 70,000 clones, more than 90% seen once. Sequences were obtained from peripheral blood. The receptors shown here come from a human donor with active COVID-19. The donor label of this sample is uncertain. CDR3s leave out the opening cysteine and the closing phenylalanine or tryptophan. Fields, in order: V gene, D gene, J gene, CDR3 protein. D genes are given only for firm matches.

>TRBV6-1|-|TRBJ2-3
ASSEQGRTDTQY
>TRBV2|-|TRBJ1-6
ASSSVTDNSPLH
>TRBV6-5|-|TRBJ2-5
ASSGGTFQETQY
>TRBV5-1|-|TRBJ2-7
ASSSQQGYEQY
>TRBV7-8|TRBD2|TRBJ2-1
ASSLGGTSGSLNEQF
>TRBV9|-|TRBJ2-1
ASSVQERPGPNEQF
>TRBV19|-|TRBJ2-7
ASSSAGQRYPDYTYEQY
>TRBV7-2|TRBD2|TRBJ2-7
ASKGRGQNPGDEQY
>TRBV2|TRBD1|TRBJ2-1
ASEGQGFGEQF
>TRBV24-1|TRBD1|TRBJ1-2
ATSDPLSDRMDGYT
>TRBV7-2|TRBD2|TRBJ2-2
ASSFRHAGEGTGELF
>TRBV28|-|TRBJ2-5
ATQESGGKETQY
>TRBV10-3|-|TRBJ1-5
AISGSGDQPQH
>TRBV29-1|-|TRBJ2-5
SVEGGQGETQY
>TRBV7-2|-|TRBJ2-1
ASSPPATSNNEQF
>TRBV7-6|-|TRBJ1-4
ASSLPYEKLF
>TRBV12-5|-|TRBJ2-1
ASAAIVPGEQF
>TRBV10-2|-|TRBJ2-7
ASSDSGRSIHEQY
>TRBV5-4|TRBD2|TRBJ2-1
ASSLGSGSIYNEQF
>TRBV5-4|-|TRBJ2-1
ASSLVSISSINEQF
>TRBV9|TRBD2|TRBJ2-1
ASCLGLALGDGEQF
>TRBV4-3|TRBD2|TRBJ2-7
ASSQESWGGEQY
>TRBV4-1|TRBD1|TRBJ1-1
ASSREGTANTEAF
>TRBV7-9|-|TRBJ2-5
ASSSRGDQY
>TRBV7-8|TRBD2|TRBJ2-5
ASSLLAGHETQY
>TRBV5-5|TRBD1|TRBJ2-7
ASSLDGTGRDYEQY
>TRBV6-5|TRBD2|TRBJ2-1
ASSYRASGPNEQF
>TRBV10-3|TRBD2|TRBJ2-1
AIDPGTSGRASYNEQF
>TRBV5-8|TRBD1|TRBJ2-1
ASSLAGQDYNEQF
>TRBV28|-|TRBJ1-1
ASSLQELYKAF
>TRBV7-6|-|TRBJ2-3
ATARGPGADTQY
>TRBV7-8|-|TRBJ2-5
ASISTGSGARETQY
>TRBV18|TRBD1|TRBJ1-2
ASGQGRSYGYT
>TRBV5-1|TRBD2|TRBJ2-7
ASSWTSGRANYEQY
>TRBV11-3|-|TRBJ2-1
ASSPKREDNEQF
>TRBV30|-|TRBJ2-5
AWNPGAETQY
>TRBV3-1/TRBV3-2|TRBD2|TRBJ2-3
ASSQDRLAGVKGTQY
>TRBV28|-|TRBJ1-1
ASFGQVRLTEAF
>TRBV3-1/TRBV3-2|TRBD2|TRBJ2-7
ASSARLAGGTYEQY
>TRBV7-2|TRBD1|TRBJ1-2
ASSFGGTGNGYT
>TRBV6-2/TRBV6-3|-|TRBJ2-7
ASSPVAYEQY
>TRBV5-8|TRBD1|TRBJ2-5
ASSPGTDQRETQY
>TRBV12-3/TRBV12-4|-|TRBJ2-2
ASSRGGTGELF